This T cell receptor (beta chain) was sequenced for a study of cytomegalovirus exposure and HLA in healthy donors (dated by TCRdb to about 2017). Background on the whole study: According to an earlier analysis of a few hundred of the donors, 150 million to 200 million T cells yielded roughly 110 million unique TCR beta sequences and 250 to 350 Gb of sequence data. Donor age, sex, ethnicity and CMV serostatus were compiled alongside the repertoire data. Every discovery cohort repertoire had been produced on one sequencing platform. The later analysis used no new phenotypic data to find candidate immune exposures, relying instead on TCR beta sequences and their occurrence across donors. Roughly 5 DR-DQ haplotypes were handled as single units for association and clustering, since linkage in the cohort was strong. The study combined high-throughput TCR immunosequencing, statistical association of individual TCRs with disease status, and machine learning to predict cytomegalovirus infection status. A later genetic analysis used genome-wide SNP genotypes for about three fifths of the roughly 700 donors, treating that subset as a discovery cohort. A later analysis re-examined previously published TCR beta repertoires from several hundred donors and added high-resolution HLA genotyping to investigate patterns of TCR occurrence. The study profiled the T cell repertoires of hundreds of subjects by immunosequencing and related them to cytomegalovirus serostatus. The study was designed to test whether signatures of past pathogen exposure could be identified by cataloging public T cell receptors. In an earlier analysis of 550 to 700 of the donors, high-throughput TCR beta sequencing was used to judge whether each TCR beta V gene segment behaved as functional or pseudogenic. Across some 400 genotyped donors of the cohort, an average of about 250,000 unique TCR beta nucleotide sequences per donor were sequenced, and roughly 20% of those sequences were non-productive. Among the roughly 390 genotyped donors, more than 70% belonged to the genetic ancestry cluster associated with self-reported Caucasian donors. A separate validation cohort of approximately 130 different subjects was used in addition to the approximately 610-subject first cohort. Approximately 300 gigabases of sequencing data and approximately 85 million unique TCR sequences were included in an early release covering 550 to 800 HLA-typed donors. Typing coverage varied by locus: roughly 629-630 donors for A, B, C, DRB1 and DQB1; 522 for DQA1; approximately 610 for DPA1; 450 to 480 for DPB1. Both class I and class II loci were covered by HLA typing, at four-digit resolution.

Receptor libraries were prepared by the immunoSEQ multiplex PCR assay. For the multiplex PCR, a mixture combining 60 forward primers for TCR Vbeta segments and 13 reverse primers for TCR Jbeta segments was used. Amplification of the CDR3 region of rearranged TCR beta genes was performed with a multiplex PCR assay on genomic DNA. On the Illumina HiSeq System, the amplified TCR beta libraries were sequenced as 87-base-pair reads. The authors processed their data as follows. A later analysis tallied 75 million to 85 million unique TCR beta chains across the 600 to 700 repertoires, and about 10 million of those chains were shared by two or more donors. Raw reads were error-corrected and collapsed into unique sequences with a nearest-neighbor algorithm that merged closely related sequences to remove PCR and sequencing errors. CDR3 sequences were aligned to IMGT reference sequences to assign V, D and J gene segments. Each retained sequence needed at least a six-nucleotide match to both a V gene segment and a J gene segment. Rearrangements were classified as productive when the CDR3 lacked stop codons and remained in frame with V and J, and all other rearrangements were classified as non-productive. CDR3 was defined by IMGT convention, running from the second conserved V-encoded cysteine to the conserved J-encoded phenylalanine. In an earlier analysis of around 570 of the donors, sequences lacking an unambiguous match to a single V gene segment were excluded. In an earlier analysis of 587 of the donors, a V segment was called functional when productive rearrangements were above 56.7%, and segregating when the standard deviation between donors exceeded 5%. A statistical classification framework was built for diagnosing cytomegalovirus status from the catalog of TCR beta chain sequences. V and J gene assignment, in a later analysis, came from comparing TCR nucleotide sequences with IMGT/GENE-DB human TR gene sequences. In a later analysis, CDR3 sequences and most-parsimonious VDJ recombination scenarios were assigned using the TCRdist pipeline. In a later analysis, each TCR beta chain was defined by its CDR3 amino acid sequence together with its V-gene family, and reads lacking a unique V-gene family were excluded. A later analysis removed 500 to 600 highly shared, low-generation-probability nucleotide sequences to deal with suspected cross-contamination and a sequencing artifact. For each public chain, a later analysis derived a clonal expansion index from normalized ranks of inferred template counts within each repertoire. In a later analysis, generation probabilities were computed with a VDJ recombination model fitted to out-of-frame rearrangements, and the resulting probabilities were checked against IGoR. A later analysis scored TCR-TCR, TCR-HLA and TCR-CMV co-occurrence with hypergeometric tests, applying a repertoire-size bias correction to TCR pairs. To estimate false discovery rates, a later analysis permuted the HLA or CMV assignments 20 times. A later analysis grouped co-occurring TCRs with DBSCAN, adding TCRdist sequence similarity when clustering within HLA-allele-positive subsets. Repertoires with fewer than 30,000 or more than 120,000 public chains were left out of co-occurrence clustering, as were about 5 repertoires with anomalous nucleotide sharing. Not all clones reach the TCRdb copy of this immuneACCESS table, which keeps in-frame sequences only. Checked studies attribute under half of the gap to unresolved V genes and leave the rest unexplained. For V, J and clone size, that table is used; D and trimming come from the DNA. This sample holds 100,000 to 150,000 clones; approximately 84% were observed only once. The ten biggest clones cover approximately 2.6% of the sample.

Overall study results and their limits: It was suggested by the authors that the approach could potentially be generalized to other disease states and immunological phenotypes. A few of the identified cytomegalovirus-associated TCR beta chains were confirmed in vitro to be specific for cytomegalovirus antigens. Correlated functional status among segregating V segments might reflect linkage disequilibrium, but an unknown experimental factor could not be ruled out. When HLA alleles, especially DR and DQ, strongly co-occurred, TCR associations were difficult to assign to individual alleles. A further reported finding was that TCR beta sequences accurately predicted the HLA-A and HLA-B alleles for most subjects in the first cohort. In both the original and validation cohorts, the classifier was reported to diagnose cytomegalovirus status with high specificity and sensitivity. Some IMGT-functional V segments, including TRBV6-2 and TRBV6-3, could not be told apart with the 87-base-pair reads, so those segments were excluded. V-gene and J-gene trimming of TCR beta chains was associated with a missense DCLRE1C variant in a later genetic analysis, and the association was replicated in an independent cohort. HLA typing was unavailable for some donors at each locus, so association tests used only the typed subset. In a later analysis, the rate of TCR association differed among HLA loci, with DRB1 alleles having the most associated TCRs and HLA-C alleles having the fewest. A total of 150 to 200 TCR beta chains were listed by the study as associated with cytomegalovirus. Compared with the roughly 600-donor mean, donors in an Asian-associated ancestry cluster had fewer N-insertions in productive TCRs, according to a later genetic analysis. In a later analysis, 16,951 TCR beta sequences were associated with specific HLA alleles at a false discovery rate of 0.05. While some public TCRs were present in many individuals, most TCR sequences turned up only very rarely across donors. Roughly uniform sequencing depth across donors was assumed in presence/absence analyses, although this assumption may not hold. The sequencing pipeline was judged likely to have produced a cluster of highly shared sequence variants as a technical artifact. In a later analysis, several top co-occurrence clusters were reported to appear linked to parvovirus B19, influenza, CMV and Epstein-Barr virus. An earlier analysis of some 560 of the donors showed that most TCR beta V segments appeared in productive rearrangements either about 87% or about 30% of the time, which broadly matched IMGT annotations. In a later analysis, HLA-associated TCR beta chains were found to be more clonally expanded and to have lower generation probabilities than equally common non-associated chains. For the cohort, immune exposure information was limited to CMV serostatus. Seventeen rarely observed V segments, including chromosome 9 orphons, were excluded from the earlier analysis of a few hundred of the donors because counts were too low. In a later analysis, most CMV-associated TCR beta chains were found to appear HLA-restricted, with HLA associations seemingly driven largely by CMV exposure. The cohort was sequenced for TCR beta chains only, and without alpha or paired-chain data the features that could be detected were limited.

The cohort comprised 550 to 700 healthy bone marrow donors. Cohort members were all nominally healthy when sampled, although unrecorded immune exposures were likely present. The donor tested CMV seronegative, placing the donor among the 350 to 400 seronegative members of the cohort. A peripheral blood sample was collected from each donor, and TCR beta sequencing was performed on peripheral blood mononuclear cells. The Qiagen DNeasy Blood Extraction Kit was used to extract genomic DNA from the blood cell samples. The V and J ends are trimmed by 5 bases and 8 bases, leaving 18 bases between them. Including cysteine and phenylalanine, the CDR3 has 14 amino acids. The DNA shown is the 42-base CDR3, in frame from base 1. CDR1 and CDR2, per the germline V gene, are WSHSY and SAAADI. A note on this clone: The antigen this receptor binds is unknown. Base qualities are missing; no much larger clone stands one base away.

The rearranged segments are TRBV10-2 and TRBJ1-1; a tentative D match to TRBD1 spans 5 bases. Sequences were obtained from PBMCs. The sequence came from a boy between 2 and 10 years old in good health and CMV-seronegative. The CDR3 protein sequence reads: CASSYPQGLEEAFF. The bases read TGCGCCAGCAGTTACCCGCAGGGTTTGGAGGAAGCTTTCTTT.